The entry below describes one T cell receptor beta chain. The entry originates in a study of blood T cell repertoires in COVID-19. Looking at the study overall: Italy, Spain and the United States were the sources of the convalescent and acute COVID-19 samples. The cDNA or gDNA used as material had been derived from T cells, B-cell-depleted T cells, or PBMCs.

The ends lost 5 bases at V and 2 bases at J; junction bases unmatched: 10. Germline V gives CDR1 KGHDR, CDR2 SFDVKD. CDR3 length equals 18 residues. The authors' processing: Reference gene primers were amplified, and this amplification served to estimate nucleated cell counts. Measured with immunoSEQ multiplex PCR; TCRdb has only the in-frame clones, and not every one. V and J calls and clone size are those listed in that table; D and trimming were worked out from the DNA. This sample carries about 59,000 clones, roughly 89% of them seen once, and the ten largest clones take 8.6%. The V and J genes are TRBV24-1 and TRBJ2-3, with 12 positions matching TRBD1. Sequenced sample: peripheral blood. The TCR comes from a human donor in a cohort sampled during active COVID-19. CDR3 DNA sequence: TGTGCCACCAGTGTGGGACAGGGGGCGTCCCTTTACACAGATACGCAGTATTTT. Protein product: CATSVGQGASLYTDTQYF.